This TCR beta chain was captured by sequencing in a study of shared clonotypes between healthy human individuals (TCRdb year 2020). In the study overall: A couple of women and a few men aged 18 to 49 years were included in the cohort. For each donor, CD4 naive and CD4 memory were each given three plates, CD8 naive was given two plates, and CD8 memory was given one plate. To estimate repertoire size and how much clonotype sharing occurs between individuals, the study deeply sequenced the blood TCR repertoires of roughly 5 healthy adults. Different laboratories and diverse techniques were used to prepare libraries and sequence TCR repertoires, to increase sequencing depth and limit assay-specific biases. Per donor, leukapheresis produced somewhere between about 0.94 and 9 billion PBMCs.

The sample holds one count of this clone. It lacks a known antigen. Relative to the germline gene, one junction end is altered; a read error may explain this. Using the deep immunoSEQ assay, multiplex PCR amplified TCR CDR3 regions from genomic DNA. Extracted genomic DNA from each cell subset was distributed evenly across all wells of several immunoSEQ 96-well plates, and each plate was treated as a replicate. For sorted subsets, about 200 ng genomic DNA, equal to about 30,000 T cell genomes, was loaded into each replicate PCR. Purified libraries were measured with a Qubit 3.0 fluorometer, size-checked on a Bioanalyzer 2100, and measured again with the KAPA Library Quantification kit. Each immunoSEQ 96-well plate was sequenced on its own single-read 150-cycle Illumina NextSeq 550 flow cell. The paper's data handling went like this. The immunoSEQ output contained only junctional sequences without quality scores, so filtering could not match that applied to full-length reads. To assign V/J genes and CDR3, sequences were annotated using PyIR, a Python wrapper for IgBLAST v1.9, with IMGT germline references. Reads were filtered out if the reads had weak V/J assignments (E-value above 1e-6), no CDR3, stop codons, out-of-frame junctions, or ambiguous translated residues. V3J clonotypes were defined by identical inferred V gene, J gene, and CDR3 amino acid sequence. To compute the percentage overlap between repertoires, the number of shared unique clonotypes was divided by the size of the smaller repertoire. Repertoire richness was assessed with RTK rarefaction, the Chao1 estimator, and Recon v2.1 estimates of unobserved clonotypes. For all TCRbeta clonotypes obtained by the gDNA method from four donors, generation probabilities were computed with OLGA. Imported from immuneACCESS, the table was reduced by TCRdb to in-frame sequences with V and J called. These copies leave out some clones; in studies compared against another copy, an unresolved V gene accounts for under half, and the cause of the remainder is not known. V, J and clone size were drawn from that table, and D and trimming were deduced from the DNA. This sample is represented by over 850,000 clones; 75% to 85% of them were singletons. Under 0.6% of the sample rests with the top ten.

Paper-wide results and their limitations: Incomplete sequencing was indicated by rarefaction of sorted-subset datasets, despite the large sequencing depth. Clonotypes shared by all four sorted-subset donors showed higher generation probabilities than non-shared clonotypes. Larger estimated clonotype richness was generally found for naive subsets than for memory subsets. Only blood was sampled, and tissue TCR repertoires likely differ from those in blood. Because the study included a small number of donors, the genetic and exposure-history diversity represented was limited. Pairwise subsampling indicated that sequencing depth was expected to affect the degree of clonotype sharing among donors. Sharing across four donors was observed for around 5% of naive CD4, 3.5% of naive CD8, roughly 2.4% of memory CD4, and around 0.44% of memory CD8 clonotypes.

The CDR3 goes from the cysteine to the phenylalanine over 13 residues. Just CDR3 DNA is preserved here, 39 bases in frame from base 1. The germline V gene (reference sequence) gives CDR1 as GTSNPN and CDR2 as SVGIG. Healthy HIV-negative adults with no recently reported acute infections or vaccinations were included as donors. Every donor was a Caucasian adult living in Nashville, Tennessee, USA. CD4+ T cells were enriched by magnetic negative selection; naive cells were then positively selected on CD45RA, and the negative fraction formed the memory subset. After blood collection by leukapheresis, PBMCs were isolated using Ficoll-Histopaque density gradient centrifugation and then cryopreserved in the vapor phase of liquid nitrogen. Analytical flow cytometry was used to check the purity and quantity of each magnetically sorted T cell population. Each sorted fraction had its genomic DNA isolated and then quantified by UV absorbance on a Nanodrop 2000c.

The sample comprised memory CD4+ T cells from PBMCs. The label giving this sample's cell subset or site can be read as: CD45RA-negative fraction. Recombination linked TRBV30 to TRBJ1-2; the D region possibly corresponds to TRBD1 (5 bases align). The clonotype originates from a man aged 18 to 29 in good health. Some clones in this sample may be carry-over from other donors' samples. Here the CDR3 is given as CAWSPGRANGYTF. The nucleotides are TGTGCCTGGAGTCCAGGGCGGGCCAATGGGTACACCTTC.